The next 31 T cell receptor beta chains were all read from a single sample in a study of CD8+ T cells in alopecia areata. It was cDNA, reverse transcribed from extracted RNA, that served as the sequencing template. Libraries were prepared by immunoSEQ multiplex PCR; TCRdb keeps only in-frame clonotypes and omits some of them. The data hold nearly 200,000 clones, with roughly 60% observed a single time. Treatment reported: oral pan-JAK inhibitor, 5-10 mg twice daily. This material consisted of CD4+ T cells sorted from blood, taken at week 24, from a patient treated with tofacitinib. The receptors derive from a human donor with alopecia areata.

The chain joins TRBV30 to TRBJ1-2; no reliable D call. The V end was cut by 5 bases, the J end by 6 bases, with 19 bases between. Looked up from germline, CDR1 is GTSNPN and CDR2 is SVGIG (reference sequence). The length of the CDR3 is 14 residues. This CDR3 is CAWGGLPPLNGYTF. The CDR3, as DNA: TGTGCCTGGGGAGGGCTACCACCGCTGAATGGCTACACCTTC.

This clone has a handful of counts. The chain joins TRBV9 to TRBJ2-3; 9 nucleotides line up with TRBD2. Germline CDR1 reads SGDLS; CDR2 reads YYNGEE. The CDR3 has 15 residues. Trimming at V came to 3 bases and at J to 5 bases, leaving 7 bases not matched to a gene. CDR3 protein: CASSASGVRVDTQYF. The DNA for the CDR3 is TGTGCCAGCAGCGCTAGCGGGGTACGGGTAGATACGCAGTATTTT.

The V gene is TRBV29-1, the J gene TRBJ2-3; D remains ambiguous. TRBJ2-5 explains the end of the DNA better; the J call may be wrong. CDR1 is SQVTM and CDR2 is ANQGSEA in the germline V gene. There are 12 residues in the CDR3. This chain's CDR3 is CSGYRVGETQYF. The DNA for the CDR3 is TGCAGTGGTTATAGGGTTGGAGAGACCCAGTACTTC.

This clone has just a few counts. This rearrangement joins TRBV7-2 to TRBJ2-3; D might be TRBD1 (5 bases). This CDR3 has 15 amino acids. Per germline, CDR1 SGHTA and CDR2 FQGNSA. V lost 2 bases, J lost 1 base, and 10 bases lay in between. CDR3 region: CASSLQQGGTDTQYF. CDR3 sequence (DNA): TGTGCCAGCAGCTTACAGCAGGGTGGCACAGATACGCAGTATTTT.

The chain is built from TRBV5-1 and TRBJ2-2, with TRBD2 as a possible D gene (5 bases). CDR3 size: 14 residues. The germline V and J ends were trimmed by 7 bases and 3 bases, with 13 bases remaining between them. Per germline, CDR1 SGHRS and CDR2 YFSETQ. CDR3 bases: TGCGCCAGCCGACCGCGGGCTGACACCGGGGAGCTGTTTTTT. It specifies CASRPRADTGELFF. Looking up the rest from reference TRBV5-1 and TRBJ2-2 gives the full variable domain: KAGVTQTPRYLIKTRGQQVTLSCSPISGHRSVSWYQQTPGQGLQFLFEYFSETQRNKGNFPGRFSGRQFSNSRSEMNVSTLELGDSALYLCASRPRADTGELFFGEGSRLTVL.

This chain connects TRBV19 to TRBJ2-1; D gene uncertain. Germline V gives CDR1 LNHDA, CDR2 SQIVND (reference sequence). V dropped 3 bases and J dropped 2 bases, with 5 bases sitting between them. This CDR3 spans 13 amino acids. The CDR3 DNA sequence: TGTGCCAGTAGTATTCGGGCCTACAATGAGCAGTTCTTC. This translates into CASSIRAYNEQFF.

There are a few counts of this clone. The rearrangement links TRBV30 to TRBJ2-7, with 9 bases lining up with TRBD2. CDR3 size: 13 residues. J lost 4 bases, V lost 2 bases, and 3 bases had no gene match. CDR1 is GTSNPN and CDR2 is SVGIG in the germline V gene (reference sequence). In DNA, the CDR3 is TGTGCCTGGAGTTGGCTAGCGGGATACGAGCAGTACTTC. Amino acids: CAWSWLAGYEQYF.

The chain joins TRBV4-3 to TRBJ1-2, with D unresolved. The CDR3 sequence is 14 residues long. CDR1 and CDR2 (germline): LGHNA, YSLEER. Trimming took off 0 bases at V and 0 bases at J, with 5 bases between the two ends. The CDR3 DNA reads TGCGCCAGCAGCCAAGATCGCACTAACTATGGCTACACCTTC. This translates into CASSQDRTNYGYTF.

This chain connects TRBV7-8 to TRBJ2-7; D possibly corresponds to TRBD1 (6 bases). The germline CDR1 and CDR2 sequences are SGHVS and FQNEAQ. The CDR3 loop spans 15 amino acids. V was pared by 5 bases and J by 3 bases, with 17 bases between. CDR3 amino acids: CASSLRAGVSYEQYF. For the CDR3, the DNA is TGTGCCAGCAGCCTCAGGGCAGGGGTGAGCTACGAGCAGTACTTC.

The CDR3 nucleotides are TGTGCCAGCAGTGATTCGGGGTCTATCTACAATGAGCAGTTCTTC. Translation: CASSDSGSIYNEQFF. The chain has TRBV25-1 and TRBJ2-1, with D possibly being TRBD2 (5 bases). V lost 3 bases and J 3 bases, leaving 12 bases between the germline ends. Per the germline V gene, CDR1 is MGHDK and CDR2 is SYGVNS. The CDR3 covers 15 residues.

This clone was seen more than once but under ten times. This chain connects TRBV20-1 to TRBJ1-5, with D unclear. CDR1 and CDR2 from the germline V gene are DFQATT and SNEGSKA (reference sequence). With 0 bases removed from V and 8 bases from J, the gap between germline ends came to 5 bases. The CDR3 spans 11 residues. DNA for the CDR3: TGCAGTGCTAGAGATAGGGAGCCCCAGCATTTT. Residues: CSARDREPQHF.

J is TRBJ2-5 and V is TRBV2; 11 nucleotides agree with TRBD1. J was trimmed by 5 bases and V by 6 bases; bases with no gene match: 2. The CDR3 contains 13 residues. The V gene's germline CDR1 is SNHLY and CDR2 FYNNEI. In nucleotides, the CDR3 is TGTGCCAGCAGAGGGACAGGGGGTGAGACCCAGTACTTC. It codes for CASRGTGGETQYF.

The chain couples TRBV27 to TRBJ2-7; 8 positions match TRBD2. Per the germline V gene, CDR1 is MNHEY and CDR2 is SMNVEV (reference sequence). CDR3 length: 15 residues. The junction had 7 bases not matched to a gene; V was cut back by 6 bases and J by 0 bases. CDR3 nucleotides: TGTGCCAGCAGGGAACTAGCGGATGGCTCCTACGAGCAGTACTTC. It encodes CASRELADGSYEQYF.

This clone was observed a handful of times. The chain uses TRBV5-1 and TRBJ2-7; perhaps TRBD1 as D (6 bases). V was trimmed by 4 bases and J by 4 bases, leaving 9 bases between them. The CDR3 is made up of 12 amino acids. CDR1 and CDR2 (germline): SGHRS, YFSETQ. Written as DNA, the CDR3 is TGCGCCAGCAGCGAACAGGGTTACGAGCAGTACTTC. This translates into CASSEQGYEQYF.

This clone appeared once. The gene calls are TRBV19 and TRBJ2-4; a possible D gene is TRBD1 (5 bases). This CDR3 spans 13 amino acids. Trimming cost V 5 bases and J 9 bases, with 14 bases left between them. Germline assignment: CDR1 LNHDA and CDR2 SQIVND (reference sequence). CDR3 in amino acids: CASSPGHNSIQYF. CDR3 in DNA: TGTGCCAGTAGTCCCGGACATAACAGCATTCAGTACTTC.

V gene TRBV29-1 combines with J gene TRBJ2-7, with D perhaps being TRBD1 or TRBD2 (5 bases each). This CDR3 is built from 15 residues. V was trimmed by 4 bases and J by 0 bases, leaving 16 bases between them. Germline V CDR1 and CDR2: SQVTM, ANQGSEA. The CDR3 region is CSVAFDSGLSYEQYF. The CDR3 DNA reads as TGCAGCGTTGCGTTCGACAGCGGACTCTCCTACGAGCAGTACTTC.

Only a few counts were recorded for this clone. V gene TRBV7-9 combines with J gene TRBJ2-3; TRBD2 aligns across 9 bases. Trimming cost V 3 bases and J 2 bases; bases outside gene matches: 3. This CDR3 is 15 amino acids long. Germline loops: CDR1 SEHNR, CDR2 FQNEAQ (reference sequence). In DNA form, the CDR3 reads TGTGCCAGCAGCTTTAGCGGGAGCTTCACAGATACGCAGTATTTT. Its translation: CASSFSGSFTDTQYF. Full variable domain (missing parts from reference TRBV7-9 and TRBJ2-3): DTGVSQNPRHKITKRGQNVTFRCDPISEHNRLYWYRQTLGQGPEFLTYFQNEAQLEKSRLLSDRFSAERPKGSFSTLEIQRTEQGDSAMYLCASSFSGSFTDTQYFGPGTRLTVL.

The V gene is TRBV30, the J gene TRBJ2-2; the match to TRBD1 covers 10 bases. The CDR3 runs 15 residues. With 1 base clipped from V and 5 bases from J, the junction kept 4 bases outside the gene matches. CDR1 and CDR2 (germline): GTSNPN, SVGIG (reference sequence). CDR3 sequence reads: CAWSGGQGRTGELFF. CDR3 nucleotide sequence: TGTGCCTGGAGTGGGGGACAGGGGAGGACCGGGGAGCTGTTTTTT.

This clone has a handful of counts. The gene calls are TRBV7-6 and TRBJ2-2; 7 bases match TRBD2. Germline CDR1 is SGHVS and CDR2 is FNYEAQ. The ends lost 1 base at V and 6 bases at J; junction bases unmatched: 8. CDR3 length: 16 amino acids. In nucleotides, the CDR3 is TGTGCCAGCAGCTTAGGAAGCCTTCGGGGGGCCGGGGAGCTGTTTTTT. Translation: CASSLGSLRGAGELFF.

Comment on this clone: Distinct nucleotide sequences in the sample also encode this CDR3. The chain carries TRBV9 and TRBJ1-1; the D is unclear. This CDR3 region has 15 residues. The V and J ends lost 0 bases and 0 bases respectively, with 9 bases between them. From germline, CDR1 is SGDLS and CDR2 YYNGEE. In DNA form, the CDR3 reads TGTGCCAGCAGCGTAGTCCCCGAGATGAACACTGAAGCTTTCTTT. Its translation is CASSVVPEMNTEAFF.

The gene calls are TRBV30 and TRBJ2-2; 7 positions agree with TRBD1. V dropped 3 bases and J dropped 4; count of bases not matched to a gene: 8. The CDR3 is 15 residues long. Per the germline V gene, CDR1 is GTSNPN and CDR2 is SVGIG (reference sequence). Written as DNA, the CDR3 is TGTGCCTGGAGAGCGGTCTCAGGGGGCACCGGGGAGCTGTTTTTT. Translation gives CAWRAVSGGTGELFF. Drawing the rest from reference TRBV30 and TRBJ2-2, the complete variable domain is SQTIHQWPATLVQPVGSPLSLECTVEGTSNPNLYWYRQAAGRGLQLLFYSVGIGQISSEVPQNLSASRPQDRQFILSSKKLLLSDSGFYLCAWRAVSGGTGELFFGEGSRLTVL.

This clone is a singleton in its sample. The genes are TRBV5-6 and TRBJ1-5; 9 nucleotides align to TRBD1. Trimming at V came to 2 bases and at J to 6 bases, leaving 9 bases not matched to a gene. The germline V gene encodes CDR1 SGHDT and CDR2 YYEEEE. The CDR3 covers 16 residues. CDR3 in DNA: TGTGCCAGCAGCTTAACAGGGGGCGCGGGTGGTCAGCCCCAGCATTTT. Its translation is CASSLTGGAGGQPQHF. Complete variable domain (other parts from reference TRBV5-6 and TRBJ1-5): DAGVTQSPTHLIKTRGQQVTLRCSPKSGHDTVSWYQQALGQGPQFIFQYYEEEERQRGNFPDRFSGHQFPNYSSELNVNALLLGDSALYLCASSLTGGAGGQPQHFGDGTRLSIL.

The gene calls are TRBV2 and TRBJ2-3; perhaps D is TRBD1 or TRBD2 (5 bases each). CDR3 size: 15 residues. CDR1 and CDR2 from the germline V gene are SNHLY and FYNNEI. V lost 4 bases, J lost 1 base, and 12 bases lay in between. The CDR3 DNA follows: TGTGCCAGCAGTGTGTTGGGGGTTGGCACAGATACGCAGTATTTT. This gives the protein CASSVLGVGTDTQYF.

This chain joins TRBV29-1 and TRBJ2-6, with D hard to call. Germline V gene data show CDR1 as SQVTM and CDR2 as ANQGSEA. This CDR3 comprises 12 residues. V was pared by 3 bases and J by 2 bases, with 2 bases between. The CDR3 bases are TGCAGCGTTGATACTGGGGCCAACGTCCTGACTTTC. Protein: CSVDTGANVLTF. Based on the CDR3 plus reference TRBV29-1 and TRBJ2-6, the full variable domain is SAVISQKPSRDICQRGTSLTIQCQVDSQVTMMFWYRQQPGQSLTLIATANQGSEATYESGFVIDKFPISRPNLTFSTLTVSNMSPEDSSIYLCSVDTGANVLTFGAGSRLTVL.

The J gene is TRBJ2-4, the V gene TRBV11-2; D perhaps matches TRBD2 (5 bases). Germline V lookup: CDR1 SGHAT, CDR2 FQNNGV. The CDR3 spans 17 residues. Trimming removed 1 base from V and 0 bases from J, with 13 bases in between. CDR3 in amino acids: CASSLGTGVLAKNIQYF. The CDR3 DNA follows: TGTGCCAGCAGCTTAGGAACCGGGGTGTTAGCCAAAAACATTCAGTACTTC. The full variable domain, rest sourced from reference TRBV11-2 and TRBJ2-4, is EAGVAQSPRYKIIEKRQSVAFWCNPISGHATLYWYQQILGQGPKLLIQFQNNGVVDDSQLPKDRFSAERLKGVDSTLKIQPAKLEDSAVYLCASSLGTGVLAKNIQYFGAGTRLSVL.

This clone was counted a single time. This sequence joins TRBV5-8 and TRBJ2-1, with 7 bases aligning to TRBD1. V gave up 7 bases and J gave up 15 bases; unmatched junction bases: 13. CDR3 length equals 12 residues. Germline CDR1 and CDR2: SGHTS and YDEGEE. CDR3 in DNA: TGTGCCAGCGGAGATTCACAGGGGTCGGGGTTCTTC. This codes for CASGDSQGSGFF.

This sequence joins TRBV9 and TRBJ2-3; D unclear. CDR3 length equals 14 residues. Germline V gene data show CDR1 as SGDLS and CDR2 as YYNGEE. V was pared by 1 base and J by 1 base, with 7 bases between. The CDR3 reads CASSVRSRTDTQYF. CDR3 sequence (DNA): TGTGCCAGCAGCGTACGCTCGCGCACAGATACGCAGTATTTT.

The V and J genes are TRBV5-1 and TRBJ1-5; 7 nucleotides line up with TRBD1. This CDR3 spans 15 amino acids. Germline lookup yields CDR1 SGHRS and CDR2 YFSETQ. Unmatched junction bases numbered 9, after V lost 4 bases and J lost 5 bases. The CDR3 reads CASSQGIGGDQPQHF. The CDR3 bases are TGCGCCAGCAGCCAGGGGATAGGGGGCGATCAGCCCCAGCATTTT.

This clone has just a few counts. The chain couples TRBV27 to TRBJ1-1; D is ambiguous. CDR3 length: 16 residues. Deletions cut 5 bases from V and 1 base from J, with 17 bases between. Germline CDR1 and CDR2: MNHEY and SMNVEV (reference sequence). This CDR3 is CASSPRRVGTNTEAFF. CDR3 DNA: TGTGCCAGCAGTCCGCGTAGGGTCGGTACGAACACTGAAGCTTTCTTT.

This clone was recorded once. The genes are TRBV2 and TRBJ1-5, with a weak D call TRBD1 (5 bases). The CDR3 loop spans 15 amino acids. V gave up 4 bases and J gave up 0 bases, with 10 bases separating them. CDR1 and CDR2 (germline): SNHLY, FYNNEI. CDR3 nucleotides: TGTGCCAGCAGTGGCCAGGGATTTAGCAATCAGCCCCAGCATTTT. As protein: CASSGQGFSNQPQHF.

The genes are TRBV4-3 and TRBJ2-4; either TRBD1 or TRBD2 may fit D (7 bases each). The V end lost 0 bases, the J end lost 4 bases, and 13 bases lay between the germline ends. Per the germline V gene, CDR1 is LGHNA and CDR2 is YSLEER. This CDR3 comprises 16 residues. The CDR3 bases are TGCGCCAGCAGCCAAGATGGAGCGGGACAGAAAAACATTCAGTACTTC. The encoded protein is CASSQDGAGQKNIQYF.